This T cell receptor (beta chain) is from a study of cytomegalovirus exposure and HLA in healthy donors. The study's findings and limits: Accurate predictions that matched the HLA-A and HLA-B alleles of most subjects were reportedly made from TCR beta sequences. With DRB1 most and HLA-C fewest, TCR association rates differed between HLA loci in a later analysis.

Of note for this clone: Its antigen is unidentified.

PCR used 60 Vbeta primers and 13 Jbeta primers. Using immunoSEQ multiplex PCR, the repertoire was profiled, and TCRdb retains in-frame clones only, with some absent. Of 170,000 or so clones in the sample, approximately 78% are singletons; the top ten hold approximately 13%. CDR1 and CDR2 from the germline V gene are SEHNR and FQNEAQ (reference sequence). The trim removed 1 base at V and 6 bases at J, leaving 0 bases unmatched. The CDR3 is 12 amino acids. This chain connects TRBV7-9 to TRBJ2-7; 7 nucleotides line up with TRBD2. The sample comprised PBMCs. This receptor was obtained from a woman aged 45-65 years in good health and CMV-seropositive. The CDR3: CASSLGGGEQYF. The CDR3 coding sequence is TGTGCCAGCAGCTTAGGGGGGGGCGAGCAGTACTTC.